In its sample, the clone carrying this T cell receptor beta chain ranks as medium-sized. Assay used: immunoSEQ multiplex PCR; TCRdb lists only in-frame clones, some missing. The repertoire holds roughly 68,000 clones, about 83% seen once, with 1.4% in the top ten. Germline CDR1 SGHNT, CDR2 YYREEE (reference sequence). The CDR3 has 13 amino acids. The germline V and J ends were trimmed by 3 bases and 5 bases, with 11 bases remaining between them. The record originates from a study of OX40 agonist ivuxolimab in advanced cancers. This specimen consisted of CD4+ or CD8+ T cells sorted from blood, obtained in a trial of the OX40 agonist ivuxolimab. J is TRBJ1-2 and V is TRBV5-4; no clear D gene. The sequence was collected from an adult with an advanced solid tumor such as melanoma, head and neck, liver or kidney cancer. The DNA of the CDR3 is TGTGCCAGCAGCTCGGGCAGCCGATATGGCTACACCTTC. Translated, it gives CASSSGSRYGYTF.